Many counts were recorded for the clone carrying this TCR beta chain. The data stem from a study of T-cell reconstitution after alpha-beta-depleted transplantation in children. Germline V CDR1 and CDR2: SGHDT, YYEEEE. The J segment lost 8 bases and the V segment lost 4 bases, leaving 9 bases of the junction unmatched. The CDR3 loop spans 13 amino acids. Preparation of the TCRbeta library involved a method that used unique molecular identifiers. TCRdb passed the PCR reads through MiXCR, listing each CDR3 protein once. The table shows over 150,000 distinct CDR3 sequences, with roughly 6% occurring only once.

Sequencing was performed on PBMCs, taken before TCRalphabeta/CD19-depleted stem cell transplant. The TCR originated in a girl in the first two years of life with combined immunodeficiency, due to receive a stem cell transplant. V and J are TRBV5-6 and TRBJ2-7, with 7 bases matching TRBD2. This CDR3 reads CASSPPPGGQQYF. In DNA, the CDR3 is TGTGCCAGCAGCCCCCCACCGGGGGGACAGCAGTACTTC.